The 21 T cell receptor beta chains below all came from one sample that was sequenced in a study of T cell responses to AZD1222 COVID-19 vaccine (dated by TCRdb to about 2021). Libraries were made using the immunoSEQ multiplex PCR assay. Held by TCRdb, this immuneACCESS table contains in-frame sequences only and omits some clones. Under half of the omission traces to an unresolved V gene where checked; the cause of the rest is unknown. The sample data list 120,000 or so clones, and around nine tenths of these were observed just once. The ten largest make up roughly 4.5% of the sample. Read against the paper, the sample's time point label means: baseline before first vaccination. The starting material was peripheral blood, obtained on day 0 of AZD1222 vaccination. Source of these receptors: an adult in good health.

The V call is TRBV30, the J call TRBJ1-2; 8 bases line up with TRBD1. The CDR3 totals 14 residues. Unmatched junction bases numbered 6, after V lost 0 bases and J lost 6 bases. The V gene's germline CDR1 is GTSNPN and CDR2 SVGIG (reference sequence). CDR3 nucleotide sequence: TGTGCCTGGAGTGTACAGCCAGGGGGCAATGGCTACACCTTC. Protein sequence: CAWSVQPGGNGYTF.

The V and J genes are TRBV11-2 and TRBJ1-2; perhaps TRBD1 as D (5 bases). The CDR3 length is 12 residues. CDR1 and CDR2 from the germline V gene are SGHAT and FQNNGV. V dropped 6 bases and J dropped 6 bases, with 11 bases sitting between them. The DNA for the CDR3 is TGTGCCAGCAGTCCCGGGGGGGATGGCTACACCTTC. Protein product: CASSPGGDGYTF. Full variable domain (outside the CDR3, taken from reference TRBV11-2 and TRBJ1-2): EAGVAQSPRYKIIEKRQSVAFWCNPISGHATLYWYQQILGQGPKLLIQFQNNGVVDDSQLPKDRFSAERLKGVDSTLKIQPAKLEDSAVYLCASSPGGDGYTFGSGTRLTVV.

The genes are TRBV2 and TRBJ2-1, with D possibly being TRBD2 (6 bases). CDR3 length: 13 residues. Trimming shortened V by 7 bases and J by 4 bases, and 11 bases separated the two germline ends. Per germline, CDR1 SNHLY and CDR2 FYNNEI. CDR3 protein: CASKAGLYNEQFF. The CDR3 DNA follows: TGTGCCAGCAAAGCGGGTCTTTACAATGAGCAGTTCTTC.

The V call is TRBV19, the J call TRBJ1-1, with 8 bases aligning to TRBD1. The V gene's germline CDR1 is LNHDA and CDR2 SQIVND (reference sequence). CDR3 size: 15 residues. V lost 6 bases, J lost 1 base, and 7 bases stayed unmatched. CDR3 region: CASSRTGIRNTEAFF. DNA for the CDR3: TGTGCCAGTAGCCGGACAGGGATCAGGAACACTGAAGCTTTCTTT.

This chain links TRBV28 with TRBJ2-1; 9 nucleotides match TRBD2. The V segment lost 3 bases and the J segment 4 bases; nucleotides outside the gene matches: 13. This CDR3 region has 18 residues. Germline V gene sequence: CDR1 MDHEN, CDR2 SYDVKM. This CDR3 reads CASSFAGWQRGVYNEQFF. In DNA, the CDR3 is TGTGCCAGCAGTTTTGCGGGGTGGCAGCGGGGGGTATACAATGAGCAGTTCTTC.

The chain recombines TRBV30 with TRBJ1-2; D gene unclear. This CDR3 has 14 amino acids. Per germline, CDR1 GTSNPN and CDR2 SVGIG (reference sequence). With 1 base removed from V and 5 bases from J, the gap between germline ends came to 14 bases. As DNA, the CDR3 is TGTGCCTGGAGTGCGGAGGGTAGTAGTTATGGCTACACCTTC. Translated, it gives CAWSAEGSSYGYTF.

The chain carries TRBV3-1 (or the pseudogene TRBV3-2) and TRBJ2-7; TRBD2 matches 7 bases. Unmatched junction bases numbered 5, after V lost 1 base and J lost 2 bases. CDR3 length: 15 residues. CDR1 LGHDT and CDR2 YNNKEL come from the germline V gene (reference sequence). The CDR3 DNA sequence: TGTGCCAGCAGCCAAGCAGCGGGACCGACCTACGAGCAGTACTTC. It encodes CASSQAAGPTYEQYF.

The chain is built from TRBV20-1 and TRBJ1-6; D remains ambiguous. The CDR3 is 13 amino acids. V gave up 3 bases and J gave up 8 bases, with 11 bases separating them. Germline CDR1 reads DFQATT; CDR2 reads SNEGSKA (reference sequence). The CDR3 DNA reads TGCAGTGCTAGTCGGCAGGTTGATTCACCCCTCCACTTT. Translated: CSASRQVDSPLHF.

The chain recombines TRBV27 with TRBJ2-7, with 7 positions matching TRBD1. The CDR3 consists of 15 residues. Germline V gives CDR1 MNHEY, CDR2 SMNVEV (reference sequence). V was clipped by 6 bases and J by 4 bases; unmatched bases: 12. CDR3 loop: CASRASVTGLYEQYF. For the CDR3, the DNA is TGTGCCAGCAGGGCTTCCGTGACAGGGCTGTACGAGCAGTACTTC.

The chain uses TRBV27 and TRBJ2-1, with D unresolved. CDR3 length: 13 amino acids. V was cut by 4 bases and J by 6 bases, with 10 bases left in between. The germline gives CDR1 MNHEY, CDR2 SMNVEV (reference sequence). CDR3 nucleotides: TGTGCCAGCAGTTCCCGGAACAGCAATGAGCAGTTCTTC. It translates to CASSSRNSNEQFF.

This clone showed up just once. The J gene is TRBJ2-7, the V gene TRBV28; D is possibly TRBD1 or TRBD2 (5 bases each). Germline V gene lookup returns CDR1 MDHEN and CDR2 SYDVKM. This CDR3 contains 13 residues. Trimming cost V 3 bases and J 2 bases, with 8 bases left between them. The CDR3 DNA reads as TGTGCCAGCAGTTTGTCGGGGCCCTACGAGCAGTACTTC. Translated: CASSLSGPYEQYF.

The rearrangement uses TRBV24-1 and TRBJ2-3, with 9 bases lining up with TRBD1. V gave up 4 bases and J gave up 3 bases; unmatched junction bases: 7. The CDR3 runs to 16 residues. The germline gives CDR1 KGHDR, CDR2 SFDVKD. CDR3 in amino acids: CATSEGGTGNTDTQYF. In DNA form, the CDR3 reads TGTGCCACCAGTGAGGGAGGGACAGGGAATACAGATACGCAGTATTTT.

This CDR3 reads CAWSTNGREQYF. The CDR3 DNA reads TGTGCCTGGAGTACCAACGGGCGCGAGCAGTACTTC. The V and J genes are TRBV30 and TRBJ2-7; D unresolved. The V gene's germline CDR1 is GTSNPN and CDR2 SVGIG (reference sequence). V gave up 2 bases and J gave up 6 bases, with 11 bases separating them. The CDR3 has 12 residues.

V usage is TRBV5-5 and J usage is TRBJ2-7, with 9 bases matching TRBD1. The CDR3 consists of 14 residues. The trim removed 4 bases at V and 4 bases at J, leaving 6 bases unmatched. Per the germline V gene, CDR1 is SGHKS and CDR2 is YYEKEE (reference sequence). The chain's CDR3 is CASSLDRGGYEQYF. In nucleotides, the CDR3 is TGTGCCAGCAGCCTGGACAGGGGAGGGTACGAGCAGTACTTC.

This chain uses TRBV19 with TRBJ2-2; 8 bases match TRBD2. CDR3 size: 15 residues. Germline CDR1 LNHDA, CDR2 SQIVND (reference sequence). Germline trimming cut 9 bases from V and 5 bases from J; bases unmatched to any gene: 11. This CDR3 is CASQSGGPRTGELFF. The CDR3 bases are TGTGCCAGCCAATCGGGGGGGCCGAGGACCGGGGAGCTGTTTTTT.

The chain joins TRBV5-4 to TRBJ2-1; 7 nucleotides line up with TRBD2. The CDR3 totals 13 residues. CDR1 is SGHNT, CDR2 YYREEE, per germline (reference sequence). J was trimmed by 7 bases and V by 7 bases; bases with no gene match: 8. The CDR3 DNA reads TGTGCCAGCGAGTTGGGGGGGAAGAATGAGCAGTTCTTC. It is translated as CASELGGKNEQFF.

J is TRBJ2-7 and V is TRBV3-1 (or the pseudogene TRBV3-2); no definite D call. The V and J ends lost 2 bases and 7 bases respectively, with 6 bases between them. This CDR3 has 11 residues. Germline V gives CDR1 LGHDT, CDR2 YNNKEL (reference sequence). In DNA, the CDR3 is TGTGCCAGCAGCCAACGATGGGAGCAGTACTTC. This translates into CASSQRWEQYF.

This chain uses TRBV11-1 with TRBJ1-3; D uncertain. Germline V gives CDR1 SGHAT, CDR2 FQDESV (reference sequence). The CDR3 loop spans 14 amino acids. The V gene lost 4 bases and the J gene lost 0 bases, with 7 bases spanning the gap. CDR3 sequence: CASSSEFSGNTIYF. For the CDR3, the DNA is TGTGCCAGCAGCTCTGAATTCTCTGGAAACACCATATATTTT.

The rearrangement links TRBV5-6 to TRBJ2-1; maybe TRBD1 (5 bases). The V end lost 4 bases, the J end lost 1 base, and 12 bases lay between the germline ends. Per the germline V gene, CDR1 is SGHDT and CDR2 is YYEEEE. This CDR3 has 15 residues. The CDR3 protein is CASSKGPGSYNEQFF. The CDR3 bases are TGTGCCAGCAGCAAAGGTCCAGGGTCCTACAATGAGCAGTTCTTC.

The chain combines TRBV6-5 with TRBJ1-6, with D possibly being TRBD1 (6 bases). V dropped 6 bases and J dropped 10 bases, with 13 bases sitting between them. Germline V CDR1 and CDR2: MNHEY, SVGAGI. This CDR3 region has 13 residues. This CDR3 reads CASSAGARSPLHF. In DNA, the CDR3 is TGTGCCAGCAGCGCAGGGGCGCGCTCACCCCTCCACTTT.

The chain employs TRBV2 and TRBJ2-7, with 8 nucleotides matching TRBD2. Looked up from germline, CDR1 is SNHLY and CDR2 is FYNNEI. With 0 bases clipped from V and 3 bases from J, the junction kept 16 bases outside the gene matches. This CDR3 region has 19 residues. The CDR3 region is CASSEAVGSGSPPYYEQYF. The DNA for the CDR3 is TGTGCCAGCAGTGAAGCGGTGGGGAGCGGGAGCCCCCCCTACTACGAGCAGTACTTC.